This paragraph covers one T cell receptor (beta chain) sequence. Authors' methods: The assay estimated nucleated cells by amplifying reference gene primers. Here immunoSEQ multiplex PCR was the method, and the copy in TCRdb shows in-frame clones only, minus some. V and J calls plus clone size are reproduced from that table; the DNA served to infer D and trimming. The table lists 250,000 or so clones, 85% to 90% of them singletons, with approximately 5% in the top ten. The sample belongs to a study of blood T cell repertoires in COVID-19. Study details: From T cells, B-cell-depleted T cells, or PBMCs came the material, which was cDNA or gDNA.

CDR3 length: 14 residues. V was pared by 4 bases and J by 6 bases, with 6 bases of the junction left unmatched. Germline V gene data show CDR1 as SQVTM and CDR2 as ANQGSEA. This clonotype was sampled from a middle-aged woman who had recovered from COVID-19. The sequenced material came from peripheral blood. The rearrangement uses TRBV29-1 and TRBJ2-2; 9 nucleotides align to TRBD2. CDR3 DNA: TGCAGCGTTGTTGCGGGAGGGCCAGCCGGGGAGCTGTTTTTT. Residues: CSVVAGGPAGELFF.